Following are 4 T cell receptor beta chains from one sample sequenced in a study of cytomegalovirus exposure and HLA in healthy donors. PCR involved 60 Vbeta and 13 Jbeta primers. Sequenced by immunoSEQ multiplex PCR; TCRdb stores in-frame clones only, minus some. The sample holds roughly 130,000 clones, 65% to 80% seen once. Material for sequencing was PBMCs. Receptors were obtained from a woman aged 45-65 years in good health and CMV-seropositive.

The rearrangement uses TRBV18 and TRBJ2-7; 8 bases line up with TRBD2. Per the germline V gene, CDR1 is KGHSH and CDR2 is LQKENI. The CDR3 totals 14 residues. V trimming: 2 bases; J trimming: 6 bases; junction bases outside the gene matches: 6. The CDR3 DNA reads as TGTGCCAGCTCACCAGTCGGGGGGGCGTCCGAGCAGTACTTC. Its translation: CASSPVGGASEQYF. Using reference TRBV18 and TRBJ2-7 for the parts outside the CDR3, the full variable domain is NAGVMQNPRHLVRRRGQEARLRCSPMKGHSHVYWYRQLPEEGLKFMVYLQKENIIDESGMPKERFSAEFPKEGPSILRIQQVVRGDSAAYFCASSPVGGASEQYFGPGTRLTVT.

This clone was observed a single time. The genes are TRBV5-1 and TRBJ2-3; TRBD1 matches at 10 bases. The ends lost 2 bases at V and 4 bases at J; junction bases unmatched: 7. Germline V gene sequence: CDR1 SGHRS, CDR2 YFSETQ. The CDR3 covers 16 residues. In DNA form, the CDR3 reads TGCGCCAGCAGCTTTTCCGGACAGGGGGTGGCAGATACGCAGTATTTT. Translating it yields CASSFSGQGVADTQYF.

The rearrangement joins TRBV9 to TRBJ1-2; D remains ambiguous. Germline loops: CDR1 SGDLS, CDR2 YYNGEE. V gave up 0 bases and J gave up 0 bases, with 9 bases separating them. This CDR3 has 15 amino acids. The CDR3 is CASSVGSRANYGYTF. As DNA, the CDR3 is TGTGCCAGCAGCGTAGGCTCCCGAGCTAACTATGGCTACACCTTC.

This chain uses TRBV7-2 with TRBJ1-3, with D maybe TRBD1 (6 bases). The CDR3 runs 14 residues. In germline, CDR1 is SGHTA, CDR2 FQGNSA. The ends were cut back, 4 bases at V and 3 bases at J, with 10 bases in the middle. CDR3 DNA: TGTGCCAGCAGCTACGGGACACTTGGAAACACCATATATTTT. Protein sequence: CASSYGTLGNTIYF.